The clone carrying this T cell receptor beta chain was observed once. This CDR3 is built from 17 residues. With 4 bases clipped from V and 9 bases from J, the junction kept 17 bases outside the gene matches. CDR1 is SGHNT, CDR2 YYREEE, per germline (reference sequence). This sample stems from a study of PD-L1 blockade in urothelial cancer. Whole-study context: The patients had undergone anywhere from 0 to 3 prior chemotherapy regimens.

Profiling relied on immunoSEQ multiplex PCR, and the TCRdb table lists in-frame clones only, not all of them. The sample includes about 47,000 clones, approximately 80% of them seen just once. As to time point: pretreatment peripheral blood. This TCR derives from a man aged 55 to 69 with urothelial cancer. The chain uses TRBV5-4 and TRBJ2-2; 8 positions match TRBD1. This specimen was PBMCs, taken around atezolizumab (anti-PD-L1) treatment. CDR3 sequence reads: CASSPSPRTGIIRELFF. The DNA for the CDR3 is TGTGCCAGCAGCCCCTCTCCCCGGACAGGGATTATCCGGGAGCTGTTTTTT.